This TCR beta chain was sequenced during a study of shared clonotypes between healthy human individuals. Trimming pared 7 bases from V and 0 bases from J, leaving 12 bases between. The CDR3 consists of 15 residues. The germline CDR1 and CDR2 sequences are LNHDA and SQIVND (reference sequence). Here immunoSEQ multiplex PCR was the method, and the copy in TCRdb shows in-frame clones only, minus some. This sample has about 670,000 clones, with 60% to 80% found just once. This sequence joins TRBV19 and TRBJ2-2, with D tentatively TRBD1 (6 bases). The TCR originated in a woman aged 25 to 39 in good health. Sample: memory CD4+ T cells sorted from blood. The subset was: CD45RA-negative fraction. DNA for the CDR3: TGTGCCAGTACCATAGGGGGATCGAACACCGGGGAGCTGTTTTTT. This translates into CASTIGGSNTGELFF.